This is a list of T cell receptor beta chains from one sample in a study of T cell responses to AZD1222 COVID-19 vaccine. TCRdb keeps only in-frame clones here, not all; method: immunoSEQ multiplex PCR. Among 200,000 or so clones, 80% to 95% were seen once, and the ten largest hold approximately 1%. The sample in question was peripheral blood, obtained 28 days after the second AZD1222 dose. The receptors come from an adult who received the AZD1222 COVID-19 vaccine. Both conserved end residues are part of each CDR3. A D gene is named only where the DNA matches it firmly. Not every row has a clone size; where given, it reads once, few, many or a size class.

D: NA
J: TRBJ1-1
size: NA
V: TRBV4-1
CDR3: CASSQDRGRQKMNTEAFF
DNA: TGCGCCAGCAGCCAAGATAGGGGTCGGCAGAAAATGAACACTGAAGCTTTCTTT

D: TRBD2
J: TRBJ2-3
size: NA
V: TRBV5-1
CDR3: CASSGLAAGTDTQYF
DNA: TGCGCCAGCAGCGGACTAGCGGCGGGCACAGATACGCAGTATTTT

D: TRBD1
J: TRBJ2-7
size: NA
V: TRBV6-5
CDR3: CASSYSTGGKEEQYF
DNA: TGTGCCAGCAGTTACTCGACAGGGGGAAAAGAAGAGCAGTACTTC

D: NA
J: TRBJ1-1
size: NA
V: TRBV11-2
CDR3: CASSPLGIEAFF
DNA: TGTGCCAGCAGCCCCCTGGGAATTGAAGCTTTCTTT

D: NA
J: TRBJ2-6
size: NA
V: TRBV29-1
CDR3: CSVVAGSGANVLTF
DNA: TGCAGCGTTGTAGCCGGATCTGGGGCCAACGTCCTGACTTTC

D: NA
J: TRBJ2-5
size: once
V: TRBV7-2
CDR3: CASSQQGGETQYF
DNA: TGTGCCAGCAGCCAACAGGGGGGGGAGACCCAGTACTTC

D: NA
J: TRBJ2-2
size: NA
V: TRBV7-3
CDR3: CASSRASGELFF
DNA: TGTGCCAGCAGCCGGGCCTCCGGGGAGCTGTTTTTT

D: NA
J: TRBJ2-1
size: NA
V: TRBV24-1
CDR3: CATSGRGHGEQFF
DNA: TGTGCCACCAGTGGCCGAGGTCACGGGGAGCAGTTCTTC

D: NA
J: TRBJ2-7
size: NA
V: TRBV10-2
CDR3: CASSWGPNGEQYF
DNA: TGCGCCAGCAGTTGGGGCCCCAATGGCGAGCAGTACTTC

D: TRBD1
J: TRBJ2-5
size: NA
V: TRBV6-6
CDR3: CASSYLTGAQETQYF
DNA: TGTGCCAGCAGTTACCTAACAGGGGCCCAGGAGACCCAGTACTTC

D: NA
J: TRBJ1-5
size: NA
V: TRBV19
CDR3: CASSIGDQGRNQPQHF
DNA: TGTGCCAGTAGTATAGGGGATCAAGGGCGCAATCAGCCCCAGCATTTT

D: TRBD1
J: TRBJ2-1
size: NA
V: TRBV10-2
CDR3: CASSETSSGGNEQFF
DNA: TGCGCCAGCAGTGAGACTTCCTCAGGGGGCAATGAGCAGTTCTTC

D: NA
J: TRBJ1-1
size: NA
V: TRBV19
CDR3: CASSIGRGNTEAFF
DNA: TGTGCCAGTAGTATCGGTCGGGGGAACACTGAAGCTTTCTTT

D: NA
J: TRBJ1-2
size: NA
V: TRBV28
CDR3: CASSYIEVADGYTF
DNA: TGTGCCAGCAGTTATATTGAGGTAGCGGATGGCTACACCTTC

D: TRBD1
J: TRBJ1-4
size: once
V: TRBV6-5
CDR3: CASSRREGAGEKLFF
DNA: TGTGCCAGCAGCCGTCGTGAGGGGGCCGGTGAAAAACTGTTTTTT

D: TRBD1
J: TRBJ1-5
size: NA
V: TRBV25-1
CDR3: CASSETGTGGRGNQPQHF
DNA: TGTGCCAGCAGTGAAACCGGGACAGGGGGCAGGGGTAATCAGCCCCAGCATTTT

D: NA
J: TRBJ2-5
size: NA
V: TRBV19
CDR3: CASRKGTLELQETQYF
DNA: TGTGCCAGTAGGAAGGGAACACTGGAACTCCAAGAGACCCAGTACTTC

D: TRBD1
J: TRBJ1-5
size: NA
V: TRBV3-1/TRBV3-2
CDR3: CASSLGAGGYQPQHF
DNA: TGTGCCAGCAGCCTAGGGGCAGGGGGATATCAGCCCCAGCATTTT

D: TRBD1
J: TRBJ2-1
size: NA
V: TRBV19
CDR3: CAVGQGVPGSYNEQFF
DNA: TGTGCCGTGGGGCAGGGGGTCCCTGGGTCCTACAATGAGCAGTTCTTC

D: NA
J: TRBJ1-5
size: NA
V: TRBV6-2/TRBV6-3
CDR3: CASSYLNPGPQHF
DNA: TGTGCCAGCAGTTACTTGAATCCGGGCCCCCAGCATTTT

D: NA
J: TRBJ1-2
size: NA
V: TRBV28
CDR3: CASRASWGANYGYTF
DNA: TGTGCCAGCAGAGCTAGCTGGGGGGCCAACTATGGCTACACCTTC

D: NA
J: TRBJ1-3
size: NA
V: TRBV2
CDR3: CASSGQGRNTIYF
DNA: TGTGCCAGCAGTGGGCAGGGGAGAAACACCATATATTTT

D: TRBD2
J: TRBJ2-7
size: NA
V: TRBV3-1/TRBV3-2
CDR3: CASSLGGGYEQYF
DNA: TGTGCCAGCAGCCTGGGGGGAGGGTACGAGCAGTACTTC

D: NA
J: TRBJ1-3
size: NA
V: TRBV15
CDR3: CATSRVPGQPGNTIYF
DNA: TGTGCCACCAGCAGAGTTCCGGGCCAGCCTGGAAACACCATATATTTT

D: TRBD2
J: TRBJ2-5
size: NA
V: TRBV4-2
CDR3: CASSQGLVAQETQYF
DNA: TGTGCCAGCAGCCAGGGACTAGTTGCGCAAGAGACCCAGTACTTC

D: NA
J: TRBJ1-2
size: NA
V: TRBV7-9
CDR3: CASSPLQGYGYTF
DNA: TGTGCCAGCAGCCCTCTGCAGGGATATGGCTACACCTTC

D: TRBD1
J: TRBJ1-4
size: once
V: TRBV7-9
CDR3: CASSSSQGFREKLFF
DNA: TGTGCCAGCAGCTCCTCACAGGGGTTTCGCGAAAAACTGTTTTTT

D: NA
J: TRBJ2-1
size: few
V: TRBV5-1
CDR3: CASSWSGGSNNEQFF
DNA: TGCGCCAGCAGCTGGTCCGGGGGATCGAACAATGAGCAGTTCTTC

D: TRBD1
J: TRBJ2-7
size: NA
V: TRBV5-4
CDR3: CASSYRQGGYEQYF
DNA: TGTGCCAGCAGCTACCGACAGGGGGGTTACGAGCAGTACTTC

D: NA
J: TRBJ2-2
size: NA
V: TRBV6-1
CDR3: CASSERGDTGELFF
DNA: TGTGCCAGCAGTGAACGAGGGGACACCGGGGAGCTGTTTTTT

D: TRBD2
J: TRBJ2-1
size: NA
V: TRBV3-1/TRBV3-2
CDR3: CASSYRLAEYNEQFF
DNA: TGTGCCAGCAGCTATAGACTAGCGGAGTACAATGAGCAGTTCTTC

D: NA
J: TRBJ2-7
size: NA
V: TRBV12-3/TRBV12-4
CDR3: CASRTDKYEQYF
DNA: TGTGCCAGCAGGACGGACAAATACGAGCAGTACTTC

D: NA
J: TRBJ1-3
size: NA
V: TRBV3-1/TRBV3-2
CDR3: CASSQGRAGNTIYF
DNA: TGTGCCAGCAGCCAAGGCAGGGCCGGAAACACCATATATTTT

D: TRBD1
J: TRBJ1-2
size: NA
V: TRBV7-2
CDR3: CASSLPDRGRGGYTF
DNA: TGTGCCAGCAGCTTACCCGACAGGGGGCGCGGGGGCTACACCTTC

D: NA
J: TRBJ1-5
size: NA
V: TRBV10-2
CDR3: CASSDQTGSRQPQHF
DNA: TGCGCCAGCAGTGACCAAACAGGGTCTCGTCAGCCCCAGCATTTT

D: NA
J: TRBJ1-3
size: once
V: TRBV28
CDR3: CASSLGQTGNTIYF
DNA: TGTGCCAGCAGTTTAGGACAGACTGGAAACACCATATATTTT

D: NA
J: TRBJ2-5
size: NA
V: TRBV9
CDR3: CASSVAPTFQETQYF
DNA: TGTGCCAGCAGCGTAGCCCCCACTTTCCAAGAGACCCAGTACTTC

D: NA
J: TRBJ1-2
size: NA
V: TRBV27
CDR3: CASSPRGGVNYGYTF
DNA: TGTGCCAGCAGCCCCAGGGGAGGGGTGAACTATGGCTACACCTTC

D: NA
J: TRBJ1-2
size: NA
V: TRBV25-1
CDR3: CASSEFGENTNYGYTF
DNA: TGTGCCAGCAGTGAATTCGGGGAGAATACTAACTATGGCTACACCTTC

D: NA
J: TRBJ1-1
size: NA
V: TRBV5-4
CDR3: CASSLGRGGLNTEAFF
DNA: TGTGCCAGCAGCTTGGGGAGGGGTGGGTTGAACACTGAAGCTTTCTTT

D: TRBD1
J: TRBJ2-7
size: NA
V: TRBV2
CDR3: CASRTYRGSNYEQYF
DNA: TGTGCCAGCAGAACGTACAGGGGGTCTAACTACGAGCAGTACTTC

D: TRBD1
J: TRBJ1-1
size: NA
V: TRBV7-2
CDR3: CASSTSGGTEAFF
DNA: TGTGCCAGCAGCACCTCAGGGGGCACTGAAGCTTTCTTT

D: NA
J: TRBJ1-3
size: NA
V: TRBV7-8
CDR3: CASSLASLRGGGPGNTIYF
DNA: TGTGCCAGCAGCTTAGCGTCCCTGAGGGGCGGGGGGCCTGGAAACACCATATATTTT

D: NA
J: TRBJ2-1
size: NA
V: TRBV5-4
CDR3: CASRGSGSLSYNEQFF
DNA: TGTGCCAGTAGGGGTAGCGGATCGCTCTCCTACAATGAGCAGTTCTTC

D: TRBD1
J: TRBJ1-5
size: NA
V: TRBV2
CDR3: CASSDTGGWQPQHF
DNA: TGTGCCAGCAGTGACACAGGGGGCTGGCAGCCCCAGCATTTT

D: TRBD2
J: TRBJ2-7
size: NA
V: TRBV28
CDR3: CASSLRWSGTLYYEQYF
DNA: TGTGCCAGCAGTTTACGATGGAGCGGGACCCTATACTACGAGCAGTACTTC

D: TRBD1
J: TRBJ1-1
size: NA
V: TRBV19
CDR3: CASRYRGQGLF
DNA: TGTGCCAGTAGGTACAGGGGGCAAGGCCTCTTT

D: TRBD2
J: TRBJ2-7
size: NA
V: TRBV7-9
CDR3: CASSLEGGLTYEQYF
DNA: TGTGCCAGCAGCTTAGAGGGAGGGTTGACCTACGAGCAGTACTTC

D: NA
J: TRBJ2-7
size: NA
V: TRBV6-5
CDR3: CASSLTSAGSYEQYF
DNA: TGTGCCAGCAGCTTGACTTCCGCGGGCTCCTACGAGCAGTACTTC

D: TRBD1
J: TRBJ1-1
size: NA
V: TRBV5-1
CDR3: CASSLARGFEAFF
DNA: TGCGCCAGCAGCTTGGCCAGGGGGTTTGAAGCTTTCTTT

D: NA
J: TRBJ2-7
size: NA
V: TRBV30
CDR3: CAWSVGETYEQYF
DNA: TGTGCCTGGAGTGTAGGGGAGACCTACGAGCAGTACTTC